This TCR beta chain was captured in a study of T cell responses to AZD1222 COVID-19 vaccine. Germline assignment: CDR1 MNHEY and CDR2 SMNVEV (reference sequence). This CDR3 has 14 residues. The V end lost 8 bases, the J end lost 1 base, and 14 bases lay between the germline ends. Concerning this clone itself: Its antigen remains unidentified.

Findings and caveats of the study: Reports say nearly half of spike-specific TCRs go after unmutated variant regions.

Sequencing was performed with immunoSEQ multiplex PCR; in TCRdb, only in-frame clones are kept and a portion is missing. This table has about 120,000 clones, 70% to 90% appearing once. V gene TRBV27 combines with J gene TRBJ2-5; D is unresolved. The sequencing used peripheral blood, collected on day 0 of AZD1222 vaccination. The TCR sequence derives from an adult in good health. This CDR3 is CASCPAGLQETQYF. The CDR3, as DNA: TGTGCCAGCTGCCCAGCCGGCCTCCAAGAGACCCAGTACTTC.